This T cell receptor (beta chain) was found in a study of shared clonotypes between healthy human individuals. Study summary: CD4 naive cells filled three plates per donor, CD4 memory three, CD8 naive two and CD8 memory one. Study findings and constraints: Expectations were that clonotype sharing among donors would be affected by sequencing depth. Clonotype sharing across a handful of donors was observed for 5% to 6.5% of naive CD4 clonotypes.

Running of the assay took place at deep level. Profiling relied on immunoSEQ multiplex PCR, and the TCRdb table lists in-frame clones only, not all of them. The sample lists 750,000 to 1,000,000 clones, 80% to 95% occurring once. Naive CD8 cells were CD45RO-negative, positively selected for CCR7, excluding terminally differentiated effector memory CD45RA+ cells. In regard to this clone: What it binds is not known.

Source material: naive CD8+ T cells sorted from blood. This TCR was sampled from a man aged 25 to 40 in good health.

The CDR3 DNA sequence: TGTGCCAGCAGTTACGGACGGGAGACTGAAGCTTTCTTT. Translation: CASSYGRETEAFF. V gene TRBV6-5 combines with J gene TRBJ1-1; D ambiguous. The CDR3 totals 13 residues. CDR1 is MNHEY and CDR2 is SVGAGI in the germline V gene. Trimming shortened V by 2 bases and J by 5 bases, and 9 bases separated the two germline ends.